The subject of this entry is one T cell receptor (beta chain). Its matching antigen is unknown. The data were taken from a study of OX40 agonist ivuxolimab in advanced cancers. Study overall: A history of anti-PD-1, anti-PD-L1 or anti-CTLA-4 therapy was acceptable, and 40% had some.

The study, taken as a whole, reports: It was also the case that some nonresponders had low normalized T-cell clonal expansion. Researchers did not establish what antigens the expanded peripheral T cells target.

Sequencing used immunoSEQ multiplex PCR; TCRdb keeps in-frame clones, though not all of them. The data hold roughly 80,000 clones, with around nine tenths observed a single time. The junction had 4 bases not matched to a gene; V was cut back by 5 bases and J by 0 bases. The V gene's germline CDR1 is SEHNR and CDR2 FQNEAQ (reference sequence). The CDR3 contains 15 residues. The clonotype was recovered from an adult with an advanced solid tumor such as melanoma, head and neck, liver or kidney cancer. The sequencing here drew on CD4+ or CD8+ T cells sorted from blood, taken in a trial of the OX40 agonist ivuxolimab. The V call is TRBV7-9, the J call TRBJ1-3, with 7 bases lining up with TRBD1. CDR3 coding DNA: TGTGCCAGCAGCAAGGGGGCGACCTCTGGAAACACCATATATTTT. Protein sequence: CASSKGATSGNTIYF.